The clone carrying this TCR beta chain was seen only a few times. No antigen is known for it. These data come from a study of T cell responses to AZD1222 COVID-19 vaccine. This CDR3 region has 16 residues. V dropped 2 bases and J dropped 1 base, with 14 bases sitting between them. Germline lookup yields CDR1 MNHNS and CDR2 SASEGT. Using immunoSEQ multiplex PCR, the repertoire was profiled, and TCRdb retains in-frame clones only, with some absent. The sample lists about 130,000 clones, more than 75% occurring once. General study findings and limits: Spike-specific TCR breadth and depth rose after two AZD1222 doses. In all cases, repertoires were sampled only after the peak T cell response. Donors were chiefly white British, with a greater number of females, and clonal diversity was perhaps underestimated. At 160-218 and 743-854, vaccine-associated CD4 TCRs were dominant, and they spanned spike.

The specimen comprised peripheral blood, sampled on day 0 of AZD1222 vaccination. The clonotype was recovered from an adult in good health. This chain links TRBV6-1 with TRBJ1-1, with D possibly matching TRBD1 (5 bases). The CDR3 bases are TGTGCCAGCAGTGAATTCTTCGAGGGGCCGAACACTGAAGCTTTCTTT. It is translated as CASSEFFEGPNTEAFF.